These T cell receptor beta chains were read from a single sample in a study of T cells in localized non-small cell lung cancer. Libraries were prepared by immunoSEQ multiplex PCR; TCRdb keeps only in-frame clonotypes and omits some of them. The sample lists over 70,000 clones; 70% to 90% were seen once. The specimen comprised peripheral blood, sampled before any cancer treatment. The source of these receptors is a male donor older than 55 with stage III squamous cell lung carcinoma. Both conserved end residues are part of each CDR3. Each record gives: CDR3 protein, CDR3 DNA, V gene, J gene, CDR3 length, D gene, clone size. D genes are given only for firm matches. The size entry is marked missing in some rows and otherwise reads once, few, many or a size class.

CDR3aa: CASERGGVYNEQFF; CDR3nt: TGTGCCAGTGAGCGGGGGGGCGTGTACAATGAGCAGTTCTTC; v_gene: TRBV13; j_gene: TRBJ2-1; len: 14; d_gene: TRBD2; abundance: .
CDR3aa: CASSRGQGRDTQYF; CDR3nt: TGTGCCAGCAGCCGTGGACAGGGGAGAGATACGCAGTATTTT; v_gene: TRBV5-4; j_gene: TRBJ2-3; len: 14; d_gene: TRBD1; abundance: .
CDR3aa: CAWSVQAGGPGEQFF; CDR3nt: TGTGCCTGGAGTGTACAAGCGGGGGGGCCAGGGGAGCAGTTCTTC; v_gene: TRBV30; j_gene: TRBJ2-1; len: 15; d_gene: TRBD2; abundance: .
CDR3aa: CASSGQGPSYEQYF; CDR3nt: TGTGCCAGCTCCGGACAGGGGCCTTCCTACGAGCAGTACTTC; v_gene: TRBV18; j_gene: TRBJ2-7; len: 14; d_gene: TRBD1; abundance: .
CDR3aa: CASSTQGEFNSPLHF; CDR3nt: TGTGCCAGTAGTACTCAGGGGGAGTTCAATTCACCCCTCCACTTT; v_gene: TRBV19; j_gene: TRBJ1-6; len: 15; d_gene: TRBD1; abundance: .
CDR3aa: CAWSKGAGKSEKLFF; CDR3nt: TGTGCCTGGAGTAAGGGTGCAGGGAAGAGTGAAAAACTGTTTTTT; v_gene: TRBV30; j_gene: TRBJ1-4; len: 15; d_gene: .; abundance: few
CDR3aa: CASSPTHHSGNTIYF; CDR3nt: TGTGCCAGTAGTCCGACACATCACTCTGGAAACACCATATATTTT; v_gene: TRBV19; j_gene: TRBJ1-3; len: 15; d_gene: .; abundance: .
CDR3aa: CASSPGQPLNGYTF; CDR3nt: TGTGCCAGCAGCCCGGGACAGCCCCTTAATGGCTACACCTTC; v_gene: TRBV9; j_gene: TRBJ1-2; len: 14; d_gene: TRBD1; abundance: .
CDR3aa: CASSTQGGAEQFF; CDR3nt: TGCGCCAGCAGCACCCAGGGCGGGGCTGAGCAGTTCTTC; v_gene: TRBV5-1; j_gene: TRBJ2-1; len: 13; d_gene: .; abundance: .
CDR3aa: CASSLVRWQPNQPQHF; CDR3nt: TGTGCCAGCAGCTTGGTACGGTGGCAGCCCAATCAGCCCCAGCATTTT; v_gene: TRBV7-8; j_gene: TRBJ1-5; len: 16; d_gene: .; abundance: .
CDR3aa: CASSVQGGQTQYF; CDR3nt: TGTGCTAGCAGCGTACAGGGTGGACAGACCCAGTACTTC; v_gene: TRBV7-7; j_gene: TRBJ2-5; len: 13; d_gene: .; abundance: .
CDR3aa: CASSFQGNSPLHF; CDR3nt: TGTGCCAGCAGCTTTCAAGGGAATTCACCCCTCCACTTT; v_gene: TRBV7-2; j_gene: TRBJ1-6; len: 13; d_gene: .; abundance: .
CDR3aa: CASSQNLADTQYF; CDR3nt: TGTGCCAGCAGCCAAAATCTAGCGGATACGCAGTATTTT; v_gene: TRBV4-2; j_gene: TRBJ2-3; len: 13; d_gene: .; abundance: once
CDR3aa: CASSLGWRMQETQYF; CDR3nt: TGTGCCAGCAGCTTAGGGTGGCGGATGCAAGAGACCCAGTACTTC; v_gene: TRBV13; j_gene: TRBJ2-5; len: 15; d_gene: .; abundance: .
CDR3aa: CASSPGWSSGNTIYF; CDR3nt: TGTGCCAGCAGCCCCGGATGGAGCTCTGGAAACACCATATATTTT; v_gene: TRBV9; j_gene: TRBJ1-3; len: 15; d_gene: .; abundance: once
CDR3aa: CASSPRPLDTQYF; CDR3nt: TGCGCCAGCAGCCCACGACCGTTAGATACGCAGTATTTT; v_gene: TRBV5-1; j_gene: TRBJ2-3; len: 13; d_gene: .; abundance: .
CDR3aa: CASSDYWELNYGYTF; CDR3nt: TGCGCCAGCAGTGATTATTGGGAGCTTAACTATGGCTACACCTTC; v_gene: TRBV10-2; j_gene: TRBJ1-2; len: 15; d_gene: .; abundance: once